Below, 14 T cell receptor beta chains from the same sample are listed, as sequenced in a study of blood T cell repertoires in COVID-19. Produced via immunoSEQ multiplex PCR; TCRdb's table is partial and in-frame only. The data show about 330,000 clones, with more than 75% seen just once and roughly 4% held by the top ten. The sequenced material came from peripheral blood. These receptors were taken from a woman aged 50 to 65 with active or convalescent COVID-19.

This clone appeared once. The chain links TRBV9 to TRBJ1-2; perhaps TRBD1 as D (5 bases). V dropped 4 bases and J dropped 6 bases, with 31 bases sitting between them. Germline V gives CDR1 SGDLS, CDR2 YYNGEE. The CDR3 spans 19 residues. CDR3 DNA: TGTGCCAGCAGCCTCGCCCCCGGGAGGGGCCCCTCCTATAAGGATGGCTACACCTTC. Its protein is CASSLAPGRGPSYKDGYTF.

This chain links TRBV28 with TRBJ1-2, with D perhaps TRBD1 (6 bases). Trimming left V 5 bases short and J 1 base short, with 17 bases between. The germline CDR1 and CDR2 sequences are MDHEN and SYDVKM. The CDR3 consists of 16 residues. For the CDR3, the DNA is TGTGCCAGCAGTACGGGGGGCGGACGGATTAACTATGGCTACACCTTC. Translating it yields CASSTGGGRINYGYTF.

The rearrangement joins TRBV6-6 to TRBJ1-2; D not resolved. V shed 0 bases and J shed 8 bases, with 10 bases lying between them. The CDR3 runs to 13 residues. Germline V gives CDR1 MNHNY, CDR2 SVGAGI (reference sequence). DNA for the CDR3: TGTGCCAGCAGTTACTCCCGACTAGAGGGCTACACCTTC. Residues: CASSYSRLEGYTF.

The V and J genes are TRBV5-4 and TRBJ1-2; D perhaps matches TRBD1 (6 bases). V gave up 2 bases and J gave up 2 bases, with 13 bases separating them. Germline CDR1 is SGHNT and CDR2 is YYREEE (reference sequence). There are 15 residues in the CDR3. The CDR3 loop is CASSLDSGANYGYTF. In DNA, the CDR3 is TGTGCCAGCAGCTTAGATTCAGGGGCGAACTATGGCTACACCTTC.

The chain uses TRBV5-1 and TRBJ2-7, with 9 bases lining up with TRBD1. Germline V gene lookup returns CDR1 SGHRS and CDR2 YFSETQ. There are 20 residues in the CDR3. V dropped 1 base and J dropped 1; count of bases not matched to a gene: 18. CDR3 nucleotides: TGCGCCAGCAGCTTGTATTACCCCGGGACAGGGACAACAGCTTCCTACGAGCAGTACTTC. This codes for CASSLYYPGTGTTASYEQYF.

The V call is TRBV30, the J call TRBJ2-6; 7 nucleotides match TRBD1. The CDR3 length is 15 residues. Germline V gene lookup returns CDR1 GTSNPN and CDR2 SVGIG (reference sequence). The V gene end was trimmed by 2 bases and the J gene end by 4 bases; junction bases not matched to a gene: 5. The CDR3 nucleotides are TGTGCCTGGAGTAACAGGGGTATGGGGGCCAACGTCCTGACTTTC. It yields the protein CAWSNRGMGANVLTF.

This chain uses TRBV27 with TRBJ2-3, with TRBD2 identical over 10 bases. Trimming at V came to 6 bases and at J to 6 bases, leaving 12 bases not matched to a gene. The V gene's germline CDR1 is MNHEY and CDR2 SMNVEV (reference sequence). The CDR3 length is 16 residues. The CDR3, as DNA: TGTGCCAGCAGCACGACTAGCGGGTCCGCAGGCGATACGCAGTATTTT. Translating gives CASSTTSGSAGDTQYF.

This CDR3 reads CASRFDRPSSYEQYF. In nucleotides, the CDR3 is TGTGCCAGCAGATTCGACAGGCCGAGCTCCTACGAGCAGTACTTC. The chain joins TRBV5-4 to TRBJ2-7; perhaps TRBD1 as D (6 bases). Trimming shortened V by 5 bases and J by 0 bases, and 15 bases separated the two germline ends. This CDR3 contains 15 residues. Germline V CDR1 and CDR2: SGHNT, YYREEE (reference sequence).

The chain couples TRBV3-1 (or the pseudogene TRBV3-2) to TRBJ1-1, with D possibly TRBD1 on 5 matching bases. Germline V gene data show CDR1 as LGHDT and CDR2 as YNNKEL (reference sequence). V was trimmed by 5 bases and J by 1 base, leaving 17 bases between them. This CDR3 region has 16 residues. The CDR3 loop is CASSLLSQGPNTEAFF. The CDR3 DNA is TGTGCCAGCAGCTTACTGTCCCAGGGTCCGAACACTGAAGCTTTCTTT.

The chain carries TRBV4-2 and TRBJ2-7, with D possibly being TRBD1 (6 bases). The CDR3 totals 16 residues. The V end lost 1 base, the J end lost 3 bases, and 16 bases lay between the germline ends. Per germline, CDR1 LGHNA and CDR2 YNFKEQ. The DNA for the CDR3 is TGTGCCAGCAGCCAAGTGGCAGGGGCACTTATCTACGAGCAGTACTTC. Translating gives CASSQVAGALIYEQYF.

This chain uses TRBV20-1 with TRBJ2-7; D is unresolved. CDR1 DFQATT and CDR2 SNEGSKA come from the germline V gene (reference sequence). CDR3 size: 11 residues. V was cut by 7 bases and J by 2 bases, with 9 bases left in between. CDR3 sequence reads: CSVGRTYEQYF. The CDR3 DNA reads TGCAGTGTAGGCAGGACCTACGAGCAGTACTTC.

The chain employs TRBV5-6 and TRBJ1-5; D is possibly TRBD1 (6 bases). This CDR3 has 14 residues. Germline loops: CDR1 SGHDT, CDR2 YYEEEE. Trimming took 4 bases from V and 6 from J, leaving 14 bases between them. CDR3 protein: CASSPGTKSQPQHF. CDR3 nucleotides: TGTGCCAGCAGCCCCGGGACAAAAAGTCAGCCCCAGCATTTT.

The V call is TRBV19, the J call TRBJ1-1; unclear D gene. V gave up 5 bases and J gave up 10 bases, with 11 bases separating them. CDR1 LNHDA and CDR2 SQIVND come from the germline V gene (reference sequence). There are 11 residues in the CDR3. The CDR3 DNA follows: TGTGCCAGTAGTCCCGGAGGGCGAGCTTTCTTT. The encoded protein is CASSPGGRAFF.

This clone was counted a few times. The rearrangement uses TRBV5-4 and TRBJ2-2; no clear D. The ends were cut back, 0 bases at V and 4 bases at J, with 7 bases in the middle. There are 14 residues in the CDR3. Germline V gene sequence: CDR1 SGHNT, CDR2 YYREEE (reference sequence). The CDR3 spells CASSLDSLTGELFF. The DNA of the CDR3 is TGTGCCAGCAGCTTGGACTCGCTCACCGGGGAGCTGTTTTTT.